This T cell receptor beta chain is drawn from a study of response to subunit inactivated influenza vaccine. Overall study results and limits: Each seasonal influenza vaccination recruits few new T cells, the authors suggested.

This CDR3 is 15 amino acids long. Note on this clonotype: Its antigen is unknown.

A single record per CDR3 protein comes from TCRdb applying MiXCR to the RT-PCR reads. The sample records some 850,000 distinct CDR3 sequences, about 18% being singletons. Source: PBMCs from blood, taken 4 to 6 days after vaccination. The sequence derives from a man aged 50 or older who received an inactivated influenza vaccine. The chain uses TRBV21-1 and TRBJ1-2. TRBV21-1 is a documented pseudogene. The CDR3, as DNA: TGTGCCAGCAGCAAGGGGTGGTTGTGCTGGTATGGCTACACCTTC. It codes for CASSKGWLCWYGYTF.